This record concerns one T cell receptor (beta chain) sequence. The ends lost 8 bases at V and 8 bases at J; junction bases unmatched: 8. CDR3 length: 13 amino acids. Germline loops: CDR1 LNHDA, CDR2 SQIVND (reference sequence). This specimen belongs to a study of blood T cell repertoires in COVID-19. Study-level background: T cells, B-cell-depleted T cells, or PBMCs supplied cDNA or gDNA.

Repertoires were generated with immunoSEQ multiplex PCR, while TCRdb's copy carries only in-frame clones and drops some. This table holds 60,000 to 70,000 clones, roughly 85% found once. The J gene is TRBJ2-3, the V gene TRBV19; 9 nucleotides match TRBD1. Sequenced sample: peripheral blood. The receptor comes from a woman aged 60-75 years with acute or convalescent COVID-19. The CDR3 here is CASSKDRGGTQYF. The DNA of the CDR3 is TGTGCCAGTTCAAAGGACAGGGGAGGTACGCAGTATTTT.